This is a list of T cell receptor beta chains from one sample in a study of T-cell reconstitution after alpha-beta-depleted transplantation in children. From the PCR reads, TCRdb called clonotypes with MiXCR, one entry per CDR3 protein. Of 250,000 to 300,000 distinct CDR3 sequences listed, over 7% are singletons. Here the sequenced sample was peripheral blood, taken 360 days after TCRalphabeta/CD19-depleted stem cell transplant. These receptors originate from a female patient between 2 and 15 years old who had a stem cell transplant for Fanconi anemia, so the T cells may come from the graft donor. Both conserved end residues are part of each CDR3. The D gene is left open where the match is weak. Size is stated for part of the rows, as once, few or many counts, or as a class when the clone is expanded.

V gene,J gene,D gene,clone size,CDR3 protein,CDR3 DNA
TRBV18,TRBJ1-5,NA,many,CASSPLARGISNQPQHF,TGTGCCAGCTCACCGTTGGCGAGAGGGATTAGCAATCAGCCCCAGCATTTT
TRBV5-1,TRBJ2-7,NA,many,CASSLVAGSEEQYF,TGCGCCAGCAGCTTGGTGGCAGGGTCTGAAGAGCAGTACTTC
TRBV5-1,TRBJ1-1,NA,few,CASSPTPGQTNTEAFF,TGCGCCAGCAGCCCCACCCCCGGACAGACGAACACTGAAGCTTTCTTT
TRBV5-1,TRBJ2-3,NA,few,CASSLVSGGHHTDTQYF,TGCGCCAGCAGCTTGGTGAGTGGGGGCCATCATACAGATACGCAGTATTTT
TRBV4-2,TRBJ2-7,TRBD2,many,CASSRLSGGTSYEQYF,TGTGCCAGCAGCCGACTAAGCGGGGGGACCTCCTACGAGCAGTACTTC
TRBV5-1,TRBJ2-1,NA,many,CASSLGQGRDEQFF,TGCGCCAGCAGCTTGGGGCAGGGAAGGGATGAGCAGTTCTTC
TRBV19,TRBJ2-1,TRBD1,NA,CASSIGQDNEQFF,TGTGCCAGTAGTATTGGACAGGACAATGAGCAGTTCTTC
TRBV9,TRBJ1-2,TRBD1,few,CASSVSGQGPYSYTF,TGTGCCAGCAGCGTATCGGGACAGGGTCCCTATAGCTACACCTTC
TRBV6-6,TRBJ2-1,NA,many,CASSQDNMNEQFF,TGTGCCAGCAGTCAGGACAATATGAATGAGCAGTTCTTC
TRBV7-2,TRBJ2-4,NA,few,CASSGVSKNIQYF,TGTGCCAGCAGCGGGGTGTCCAAAAACATTCAGTACTTC
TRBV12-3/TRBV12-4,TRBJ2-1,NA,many,CASSATGRRNEQFF,TGTGCCAGCAGTGCGACAGGGAGGCGAAATGAGCAGTTCTTC
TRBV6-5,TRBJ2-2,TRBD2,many,CASSYSALLAGGTGELFF,TGTGCCAGCAGTTACTCGGCACTTCTAGCGGGGGGCACCGGGGAGCTGTTTTTT
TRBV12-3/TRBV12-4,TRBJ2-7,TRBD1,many,CASSGTGDRYYEQYF,TGTGCCAGCAGTGGGACAGGTGACCGGTACTACGAGCAGTACTTC
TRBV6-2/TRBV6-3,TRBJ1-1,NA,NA,CASSHLALNTEAFF,TGTGCCAGCAGTCACCTCGCCCTGAACACTGAAGCTTTCTTT
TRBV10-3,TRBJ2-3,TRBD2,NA,CASPGEGRTGTQYF,TGTGCCTCCCCGGGGGAGGGGCGCACAGGTACGCAGTATTTT
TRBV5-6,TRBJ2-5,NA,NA,CASSSGQGRPTRGTQYF,TGTGCCAGCAGCTCAGGGCAGGGGAGGCCCACACGGGGGACCCAGTACTTC
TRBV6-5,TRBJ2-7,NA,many,CATRRGYIYEQYF,TGTGCCACCAGACGGGGCTATATCTACGAGCAGTACTTC
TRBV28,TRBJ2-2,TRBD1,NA,CASRTQGIYTGELFF,TGTGCCAGCAGAACACAGGGGATTTACACCGGGGAGCTGTTTTTT
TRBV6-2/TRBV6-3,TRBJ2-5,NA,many,CASTHGAFQETQYF,TGTGCCAGCACCCATGGGGCTTTCCAAGAGACCCAGTACTTC
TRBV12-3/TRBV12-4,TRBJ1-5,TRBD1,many,CASSSYGAWGGQHSNQPQHF,TGTGCCAGCAGTTCTTACGGAGCTTGGGGGGGACAGCATAGCAATCAGCCCCAGCATTTT